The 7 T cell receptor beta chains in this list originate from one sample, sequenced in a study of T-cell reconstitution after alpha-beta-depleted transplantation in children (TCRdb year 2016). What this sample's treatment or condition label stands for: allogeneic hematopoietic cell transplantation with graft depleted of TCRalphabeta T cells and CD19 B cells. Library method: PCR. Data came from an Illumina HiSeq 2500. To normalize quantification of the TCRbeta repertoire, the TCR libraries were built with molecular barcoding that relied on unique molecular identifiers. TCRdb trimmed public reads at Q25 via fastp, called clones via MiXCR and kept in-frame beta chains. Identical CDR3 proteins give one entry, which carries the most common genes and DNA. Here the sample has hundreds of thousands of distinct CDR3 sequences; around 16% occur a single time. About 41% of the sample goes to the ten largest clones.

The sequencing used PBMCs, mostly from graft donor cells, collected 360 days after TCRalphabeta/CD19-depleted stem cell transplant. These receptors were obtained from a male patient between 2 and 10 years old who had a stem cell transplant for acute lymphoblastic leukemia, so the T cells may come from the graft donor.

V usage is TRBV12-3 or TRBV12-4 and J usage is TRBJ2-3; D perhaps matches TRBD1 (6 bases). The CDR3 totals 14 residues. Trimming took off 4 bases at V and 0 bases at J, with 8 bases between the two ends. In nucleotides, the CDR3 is TGTGCCAGCAGTTGGGGGCATAGCACAGATACGCAGTATTTT. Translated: CASSWGHSTDTQYF.

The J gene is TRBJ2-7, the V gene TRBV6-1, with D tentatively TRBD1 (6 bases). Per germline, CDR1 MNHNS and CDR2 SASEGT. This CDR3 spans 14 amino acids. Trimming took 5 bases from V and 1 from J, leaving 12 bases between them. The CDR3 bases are TGTGCCAGCAGTCGGACAGTAAAGTCCTACGAGCAGTACTTC. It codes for CASSRTVKSYEQYF.

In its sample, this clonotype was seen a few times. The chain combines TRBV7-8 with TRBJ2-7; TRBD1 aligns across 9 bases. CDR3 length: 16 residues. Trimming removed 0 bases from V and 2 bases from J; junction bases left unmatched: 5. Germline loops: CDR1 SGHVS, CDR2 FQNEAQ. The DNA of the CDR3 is TGTGCCAGCAGCTTAGCGCAGGGACAGGGTCCCTACGAGCAGTACTTC. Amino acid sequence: CASSLAQGQGPYEQYF.

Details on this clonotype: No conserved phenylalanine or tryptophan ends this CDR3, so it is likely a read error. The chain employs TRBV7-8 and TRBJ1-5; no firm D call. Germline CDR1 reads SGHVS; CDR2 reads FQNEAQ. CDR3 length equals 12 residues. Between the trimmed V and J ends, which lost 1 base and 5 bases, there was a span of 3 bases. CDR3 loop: CASSLGDQPQHC. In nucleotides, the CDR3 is TGTGCCAGCAGCTTAGGTGATCAGCCCCAGCATTGT.

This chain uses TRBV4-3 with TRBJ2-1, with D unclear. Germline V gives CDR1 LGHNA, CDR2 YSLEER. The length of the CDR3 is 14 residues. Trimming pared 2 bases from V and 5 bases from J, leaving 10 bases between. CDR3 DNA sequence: TGCGCCAGCAGCCAACGGACGTATGACAATGAGCAGTTCTTC. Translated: CASSQRTYDNEQFF.

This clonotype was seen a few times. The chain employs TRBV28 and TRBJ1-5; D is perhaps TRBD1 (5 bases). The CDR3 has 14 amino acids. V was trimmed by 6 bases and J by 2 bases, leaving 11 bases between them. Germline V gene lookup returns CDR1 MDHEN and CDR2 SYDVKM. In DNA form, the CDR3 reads TGTGCCAGCAGCTACAGGTTCGGCAATCAGCCCCAGCATTTT. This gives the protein CASSYRFGNQPQHF.

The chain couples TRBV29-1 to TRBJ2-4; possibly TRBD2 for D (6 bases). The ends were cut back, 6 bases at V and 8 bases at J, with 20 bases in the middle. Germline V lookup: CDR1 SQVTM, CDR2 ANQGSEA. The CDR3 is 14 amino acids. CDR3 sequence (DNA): TGCAGCGTGACCGGGGGAGCGGGCGGTGACATTCAGTACTTC. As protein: CSVTGGAGGDIQYF.